What follows are 18 T cell receptor beta chains derived from one specimen sequenced in a study of glioma-infiltrating T cells after dendritic cell vaccination. Sequencing was performed with immunoSEQ multiplex PCR; in TCRdb, only in-frame clones are kept and a portion is missing. This table holds just under 85,000 clones, 80% to 90% found once. The material sequenced was blood, taken before dendritic cell vaccination. These receptors all stem from a human donor with glioblastoma.

The genes are TRBV5-1 and TRBJ2-2; 7 nucleotides align to TRBD2. Germline trimming cut 0 bases from V and 5 bases from J; bases unmatched to any gene: 13. Germline loops: CDR1 SGHRS, CDR2 YFSETQ. The CDR3 runs 18 residues. CDR3 in amino acids: CASSLVARRESGTGELFF. The CDR3 DNA reads TGCGCCAGCAGCTTGGTCGCTCGGCGGGAGTCGGGGACCGGGGAGCTGTTTTTT.

The chain combines TRBV7-9 with TRBJ2-1; 14 positions agree with TRBD2. J gave up 7 bases and V 6 bases, and 17 bases lay outside the gene matches. The CDR3 is made up of 19 amino acids. Germline CDR1 is SEHNR and CDR2 is FQNEAQ (reference sequence). CDR3: CASRDLRGLAGVGRNEQFF. CDR3 coding DNA: TGTGCCAGCAGGGATCTCCGGGGACTAGCGGGAGTGGGACGGAATGAGCAGTTCTTC.

This chain's CDR3 is CASSARDRAYF. The CDR3 DNA follows: TGTGCCAGCAGCGCGCGGGACAGGGCGTACTTC. This sequence joins TRBV11-3 and TRBJ2-5; 9 bases line up with TRBD1. Per germline, CDR1 SGHNT and CDR2 YENEEA. Unmatched junction bases numbered 5, after V lost 5 bases and J lost 13 bases. CDR3 length equals 11 residues.

This rearrangement joins TRBV30 to TRBJ1-2; 9 positions match TRBD1. There are 15 residues in the CDR3. J gave up 3 bases and V 5 bases, and 10 bases lay outside the gene matches. Germline loops: CDR1 GTSNPN, CDR2 SVGIG (reference sequence). Here the CDR3 reads CAWGKTGGQYYGYTF. Written as DNA, the CDR3 is TGTGCCTGGGGCAAGACAGGGGGACAATACTATGGCTACACCTTC.

This chain uses TRBV4-2 with TRBJ2-5, with 11 bases matching TRBD2. The assigned J gene may be wrong: the sequence end matches TRBJ2-7 better. In germline, CDR1 is LGHNA, CDR2 YNFKEQ. The CDR3 has 17 residues. DNA for the CDR3: TGTGCCAGCAGCCCGGGGACTAGCGGCTCTAGCTCCTACGAGCAGTACTTC. Translated: CASSPGTSGSSSYEQYF.

This rearrangement joins TRBV2 to TRBJ2-5; D is ambiguous. Germline CDR1 is SNHLY and CDR2 is FYNNEI. This CDR3 region has 13 residues. Between the trimmed V and J ends, which lost 5 bases and 1 base, there was a span of 8 bases. The CDR3 DNA is TGTGCCAGCAGTCCCGGTCCCCAAGAGACCCAGTACTTC. It is translated as CASSPGPQETQYF.

The chain links TRBV28 to TRBJ1-3, with TRBD1 identical over 9 bases. CDR3 length: 15 amino acids. Per germline, CDR1 MDHEN and CDR2 SYDVKM. V lost 4 bases and J lost 0; bases outside the gene matches: 1. In DNA, the CDR3 is TGTGCCAGCAGTTGGGGACAGGGCTCTGGAAACACCATATATTTT. Its protein is CASSWGQGSGNTIYF.

This clone has just a few counts. V usage is TRBV10-3 and J usage is TRBJ1-1, with D maybe TRBD1 (5 bases). The CDR3 runs to 14 residues. V was pared by 5 bases and J by 0 bases, with 10 bases between. CDR1 and CDR2 from the germline V gene are ENHRY and SYGVKD. The CDR3 DNA is TGTGCCATCAGTACAGGATTCATGAACACTGAAGCTTTCTTT. Its translation: CAISTGFMNTEAFF.

J is TRBJ1-5 and V is TRBV7-3, with 9 bases identical to TRBD1. From germline, CDR1 is SGHTA and CDR2 FQGTGA. The J segment lost 2 bases and the V segment lost 1 base, leaving 18 bases of the junction unmatched. The CDR3 runs 21 residues. In DNA form, the CDR3 reads TGTGCCAGCAGCTTAAATTTCGGGACAGGGAGGAAGGGTGTTCGCAATCAGCCCCAGCATTTT. As protein: CASSLNFGTGRKGVRNQPQHF.

This chain links TRBV4-2 with TRBJ1-2; 12 bases align to TRBD1. From germline, CDR1 is LGHNA and CDR2 YNFKEQ. CDR3 size: 17 residues. V shed 9 bases and J 2 bases; nucleotides not matched to a gene: 13. The CDR3 bases are TGTGCCAGTGACGCCTCCGGGACAGGGGGCGACAACTATGGCTACACCTTC. It translates to CASDASGTGGDNYGYTF.

This sequence joins TRBV2 and TRBJ1-2; maybe TRBD1 (5 bases). Trimming took 7 bases from V and 4 from J, leaving 19 bases between them. The CDR3 is 15 residues long. In germline, CDR1 is SNHLY, CDR2 FYNNEI. This CDR3 is CASIGGVGRGYGYTF. CDR3 sequence (DNA): TGTGCCAGCATCGGGGGTGTAGGGAGAGGCTATGGCTACACCTTC.

J is TRBJ2-2 and V is TRBV19; 11 bases agree with TRBD2. The CDR3 is made up of 15 amino acids. V shed 7 bases, J shed 6 bases, and the junction held 7 bases outside the gene matches. CDR1 LNHDA and CDR2 SQIVND come from the germline V gene (reference sequence). The DNA of the CDR3 is TGTGCCAGTATTGACTTAGCGGGAGGGCCCGGGGAGCTGTTTTTT. Translating gives CASIDLAGGPGELFF.

This clone was seen once. The CDR3 nucleotides read TGTGCCAGTAGTACAAGACAGGGGCAAGAGACCCAGTACTTC. It translates to CASSTRQGQETQYF. The chain couples TRBV19 to TRBJ2-5; 8 bases align to TRBD1. The junction had 3 bases not matched to a gene; V was cut back by 4 bases and J by 2 bases. There are 14 residues in the CDR3. Per the germline V gene, CDR1 is LNHDA and CDR2 is SQIVND (reference sequence).

A note on this clone: At one end, the junction sequence differs from germline, possibly due to a read error. Distinct nucleotide sequences in the sample also encode this CDR3. The chain's CDR3 is CASSLAGIDYEQYF. The DNA of the CDR3 is TGTGCCAGCAGCCTAGCGGGCATCGACTACGAGCAGTACTTC. This chain uses TRBV7-9 with TRBJ2-7; TRBD2 matches at 8 bases. Germline V gene lookup returns CDR1 SEHNR and CDR2 FQNEAQ (reference sequence). The CDR3 runs 14 residues.

V is TRBV5-4 and J is TRBJ2-6; 7 bases line up with TRBD1. This CDR3 region has 18 residues. Germline V lookup: CDR1 SGHNT, CDR2 YYREEE (reference sequence). The V gene end was trimmed by 3 bases and the J gene end by 0 bases; junction bases not matched to a gene: 9. CDR3 in amino acids: CASSSGTDIYSGANVLTF. The DNA of the CDR3 is TGTGCCAGCAGCTCCGGGACAGACATTTACTCTGGGGCCAACGTCCTGACTTTC.

This chain connects TRBV28 to TRBJ1-5; D ambiguous. Germline V gene data show CDR1 as MDHEN and CDR2 as SYDVKM. V lost 10 bases and J 2 bases, leaving 9 bases between the germline ends. The CDR3 length is 12 residues. CDR3 DNA sequence: TGTGCCACCTACTCCGGCAATCAGCCCCAGCATTTT. Its protein product is CATYSGNQPQHF.

V and J are TRBV5-1 and TRBJ2-3; D not resolved. This CDR3 has 16 residues. Germline V lookup: CDR1 SGHRS, CDR2 YFSETQ. The ends were cut back, 0 bases at V and 1 base at J, with 12 bases in the middle. CDR3 coding DNA: TGCGCCAGCAGCTTGGCCGTGAATTCGGGCACAGATACGCAGTATTTT. This translates into CASSLAVNSGTDTQYF. The full variable domain, with the rest looked up from reference TRBV5-1 and TRBJ2-3, is KAGVTQTPRYLIKTRGQQVTLSCSPISGHRSVSWYQQTPGQGLQFLFEYFSETQRNKGNFPGRFSGRQFSNSRSEMNVSTLELGDSALYLCASSLAVNSGTDTQYFGPGTRLTVL.

The chain uses TRBV6-4 and TRBJ2-3, with 10 nucleotides matching TRBD1. The V gene's germline CDR1 is MRHNA and CDR2 SNTAGT. The CDR3 length is 15 residues. V shed 5 bases, J shed 1 base, and the junction held 3 bases outside the gene matches. The CDR3 protein is CASSPGTGGTDTQYF. The CDR3 DNA sequence: TGTGCCAGCAGTCCCGGGACAGGGGGCACAGATACGCAGTATTTT.